The present TCR beta chain was sequenced within a study of response to subunit inactivated influenza vaccine. Study-level results: A suggestion made by the authors is that each seasonal influenza vaccination recruits few new T cells.

The CDR3 totals 16 residues. Per the germline V gene, CDR1 is SEHNR and CDR2 is FQNEAQ (reference sequence). Trimming cost V 5 bases and J 1 base, with 17 bases left between them. This clonotype occurred once. Antigen unknown. TCRdb re-analysed the RT-PCR reads in MiXCR, keeping a single row per CDR3 protein. This table holds roughly 700,000 distinct CDR3 sequences, 11% to 15% found once. The chain recombines TRBV7-9 with TRBJ2-5, with D perhaps matching TRBD1 (5 bases). This clonotype was obtained from a man aged 45-65 years who received an inactivated influenza vaccine. The sequencing here drew on PBMCs from blood, taken approximately 15 days before vaccination. The CDR3 region is CASSVIGAPGQETQYF. DNA of the CDR3: TGTGCCAGCAGCGTAATAGGGGCCCCGGGCCAAGAGACCCAGTACTTC.